This entry concerns a single T cell receptor (beta chain). As yet, its antigen is unknown. The data stem from a study of cytomegalovirus exposure and HLA in healthy donors. Whole-study context: From HLA-typed donors, an early data release held around 85 million unique TCRs. Study-level findings and limits: Presence/absence analyses rested on an assumption that sequencing depth was roughly uniform across donors. Earlier analysis looked at TCR beta V segments, and most were productive about 87% or about 30% of the time. In a later analysis, specific HLA alleles were associated with around 17,000 TCR beta sequences at a 0.05 false discovery rate.

With 2 bases removed from V and 2 bases from J, the gap between germline ends came to 9 bases. The CDR3 runs 14 residues. CDR1 is MNHEY and CDR2 is SVGAGI in the germline V gene. The PCR ran on 60 Vbeta and 13 Jbeta primers. The method was immunoSEQ multiplex PCR; TCRdb's version includes in-frame clones alone and lacks a portion of them. The data contain some 190,000 clones, around 80% of them singletons. The sample comprised PBMCs. This chain links TRBV6-5 with TRBJ1-1, with D perhaps matching TRBD1 (5 bases). The sequence was obtained from a woman aged 30 to 39 in good health and CMV-seronegative. The CDR3 DNA reads TGTGCCAGCAGTTACGGAGGGGACAACACTGAAGCTTTCTTT. Translation: CASSYGGDNTEAFF.